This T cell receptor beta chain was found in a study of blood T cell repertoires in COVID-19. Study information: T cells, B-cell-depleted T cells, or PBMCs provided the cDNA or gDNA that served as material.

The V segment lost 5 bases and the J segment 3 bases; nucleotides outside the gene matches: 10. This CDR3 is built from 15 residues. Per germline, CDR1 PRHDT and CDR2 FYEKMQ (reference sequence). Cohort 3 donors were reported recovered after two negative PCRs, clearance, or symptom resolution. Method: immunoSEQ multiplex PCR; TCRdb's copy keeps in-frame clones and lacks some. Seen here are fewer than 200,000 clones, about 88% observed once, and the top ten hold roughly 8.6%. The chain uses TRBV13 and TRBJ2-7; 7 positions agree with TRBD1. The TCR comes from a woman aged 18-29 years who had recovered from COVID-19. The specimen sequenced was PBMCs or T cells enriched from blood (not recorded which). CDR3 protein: CASSGQDLTGYEQYF. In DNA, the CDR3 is TGTGCCAGCAGCGGACAGGACCTCACGGGCTACGAGCAGTACTTC.